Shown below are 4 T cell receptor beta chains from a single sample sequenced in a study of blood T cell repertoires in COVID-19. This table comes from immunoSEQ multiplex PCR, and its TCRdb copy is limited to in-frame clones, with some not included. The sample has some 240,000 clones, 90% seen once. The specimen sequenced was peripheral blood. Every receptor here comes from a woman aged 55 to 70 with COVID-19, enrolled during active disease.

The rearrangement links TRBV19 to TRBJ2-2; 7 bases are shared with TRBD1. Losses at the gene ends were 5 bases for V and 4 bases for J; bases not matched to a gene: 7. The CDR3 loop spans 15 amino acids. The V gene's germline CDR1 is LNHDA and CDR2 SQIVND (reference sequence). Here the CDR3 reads CASSPRQGSTGELFF. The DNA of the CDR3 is TGTGCCAGTAGTCCCCGACAGGGAAGCACCGGGGAGCTGTTTTTT.

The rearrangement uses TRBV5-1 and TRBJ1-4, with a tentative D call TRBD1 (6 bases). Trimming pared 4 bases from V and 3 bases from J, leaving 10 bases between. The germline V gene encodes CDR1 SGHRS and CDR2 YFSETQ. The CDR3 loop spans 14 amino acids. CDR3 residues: CASSPGAANEKLFF. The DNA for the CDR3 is TGCGCCAGCAGCCCAGGGGCGGCTAATGAAAAACTGTTTTTT.

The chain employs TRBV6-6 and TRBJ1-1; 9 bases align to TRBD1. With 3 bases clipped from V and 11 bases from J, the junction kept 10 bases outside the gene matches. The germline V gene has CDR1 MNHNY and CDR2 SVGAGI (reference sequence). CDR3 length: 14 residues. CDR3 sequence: CASSYSTGDREAFF. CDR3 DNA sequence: TGTGCCAGCAGTTATTCCACGGGGGACAGGGAGGCTTTCTTT.

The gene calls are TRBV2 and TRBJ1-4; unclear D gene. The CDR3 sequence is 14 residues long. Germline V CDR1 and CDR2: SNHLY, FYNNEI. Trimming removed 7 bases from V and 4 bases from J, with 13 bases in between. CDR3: CASTAGRVNEKLFF. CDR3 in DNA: TGTGCCAGCACCGCGGGAAGGGTTAATGAAAAACTGTTTTTT.